A single sample gave rise to the 11 T cell receptor beta chains below, sequenced in a study of radiation and T cells in renal cell carcinoma. Profiled with immunoSEQ multiplex PCR; TCRdb holds only in-frame clones, not every one. The repertoire has some 21,000 clones, more than 50% of them found once; the top ten carry 20% to 25%. The treatment: treatment-naive control, cytoreductive nephrectomy. The sequenced sample was tumor tissue, obtained from a patient whose treatment was nephrectomy without radiotherapy. The receptors come from a human donor with renal cell carcinoma.

V and J are TRBV4-1 and TRBJ2-3, with D perhaps TRBD2 (6 bases). CDR3 size: 17 residues. CDR1 is MGHRA and CDR2 is YSYEKL in the germline V gene. V was shortened by 0 bases and J by 4 bases, with 17 bases between the two germline ends. This chain's CDR3 is CASSQDITSSHSDTQYF. The DNA for the CDR3 is TGCGCCAGCAGCCAAGATATTACTAGCTCGCACTCAGATACGCAGTATTTT.

This clone was observed a handful of times. V is TRBV18 and J is TRBJ1-6; 7 bases match TRBD1. The junction had 12 bases not matched to a gene; V was cut back by 4 bases and J by 9 bases. The CDR3 sequence is 16 residues long. The germline CDR1 and CDR2 sequences are KGHSH and LQKENI. The CDR3 loop reads CASSQPTPTGSSPLHF. The CDR3 region has the DNA TGTGCCAGCTCACAACCTACACCGACAGGGAGTTCACCCCTCCACTTT.

The chain couples TRBV27 to TRBJ2-7, with 9 nucleotides matching TRBD1. Germline V CDR1 and CDR2: MNHEY, SMNVEV (reference sequence). J was trimmed by 4 bases and V by 0 bases; bases with no gene match: 4. This CDR3 contains 15 residues. Here the CDR3 DNA reads TGTGCCAGCAGTTTATCCCGCGGGACAGGGTACGAGCAGTACTTC. Translation gives CASSLSRGTGYEQYF.

This chain links TRBV5-1 with TRBJ1-2, with D maybe TRBD1 (5 bases). The CDR3 sequence is 15 residues long. Germline V gives CDR1 SGHRS, CDR2 YFSETQ. V was trimmed by 3 bases and J by 7 bases, leaving 19 bases between them. The CDR3 nucleotides are TGCGCCAGCAGCTGGAACGCCGGGACGGATCGTGGCTACACCTTC. Translation gives CASSWNAGTDRGYTF.

About this clone itself: An end of the junction does not agree with germline; a read error may underlie this. The gene calls are TRBV27 and TRBJ1-6, with a weak D call TRBD1 (5 bases). Germline CDR1 is MNHEY and CDR2 is SMNVEV (reference sequence). The CDR3 length is 16 residues. The CDR3 sequence: CASSLSGGAPNSPLHF. The CDR3 nucleotides are TGTGCCAGCAGTCTATCGGGTGGGGCACCGAATTCACCCCTCCACTTT.

This clone was seen more than once but under ten times. The chain joins TRBV7-2 to TRBJ1-4, with unresolved D. Trimming shortened V by 6 bases and J by 3 bases, and 14 bases separated the two germline ends. The length of the CDR3 is 15 residues. CDR1 and CDR2 from the germline V gene are SGHTA and FQGNSA. This chain's CDR3 is CASSRLVGPNEKLFF. CDR3 coding DNA: TGTGCCAGCAGTCGTCTCGTCGGGCCTAATGAAAAACTGTTTTTT.

The chain couples TRBV5-1 to TRBJ2-2; 8 bases map to TRBD2. V was pared by 2 bases and J by 7 bases, with 4 bases of the junction left unmatched. In germline, CDR1 is SGHRS, CDR2 YFSETQ. The CDR3 consists of 14 residues. The CDR3: CASSFSGVGGELFF. The CDR3, as DNA: TGCGCCAGCAGCTTTAGCGGGGTTGGCGGGGAGCTGTTTTTT.

This chain connects TRBV29-1 to TRBJ2-1; the D gene could be TRBD1 or TRBD2 (5 bases each). There are 16 residues in the CDR3. The ends were cut back, 4 bases at V and 9 bases at J, with 25 bases in the middle. Germline V CDR1 and CDR2: SQVTM, ANQGSEA. CDR3 DNA: TGCAGCGTTGTTCCCTACGGTAGAGGGGAAGGTTTTGAGCAGTTCTTC. It codes for CSVVPYGRGEGFEQFF.

This chain joins TRBV29-1 and TRBJ1-1; a weak D match, TRBD1 (6 bases). Germline lookup yields CDR1 SQVTM and CDR2 ANQGSEA. This CDR3 is built from 16 residues. The V end lost 1 base, the J end lost 1 base, and 16 bases lay between the germline ends. The CDR3 protein is CSVEGTGIHSNTEAFF. DNA of the CDR3: TGCAGCGTTGAAGGAACAGGGATCCATTCGAACACTGAAGCTTTCTTT.

This clone was recorded once. This chain joins TRBV19 and TRBJ2-7, with 7 nucleotides matching TRBD2. Germline assignment: CDR1 LNHDA and CDR2 SQIVND (reference sequence). This CDR3 contains 14 residues. Germline trimming cut 3 bases from V and 3 bases from J; bases unmatched to any gene: 5. The CDR3 DNA is TGTGCCAGTAGTATCAGTGGGGGGGACTACGAGCAGTACTTC. Translated, it gives CASSISGGDYEQYF. Full variable domain (remainder filled in from reference TRBV19 and TRBJ2-7): DGGITQSPKYLFRKEGQNVTLSCEQNLNHDAMYWYRQDPGQGLRLIYYSQIVNDFQKGDIAEGYSVSREKKESFPLTVTSAQKNPTAFYLCASSISGGDYEQYFGPGTRLTVT.

There are a few counts of this clone. This rearrangement joins TRBV29-1 to TRBJ1-2; D is undetermined. Germline lookup yields CDR1 SQVTM and CDR2 ANQGSEA. CDR3 size: 10 residues. V lost 6 bases and J lost 8, with 10 bases in between. CDR3 nucleotides: TGCAGCGTGGCGGATGTCGGCTACACCTTC. This codes for CSVADVGYTF.